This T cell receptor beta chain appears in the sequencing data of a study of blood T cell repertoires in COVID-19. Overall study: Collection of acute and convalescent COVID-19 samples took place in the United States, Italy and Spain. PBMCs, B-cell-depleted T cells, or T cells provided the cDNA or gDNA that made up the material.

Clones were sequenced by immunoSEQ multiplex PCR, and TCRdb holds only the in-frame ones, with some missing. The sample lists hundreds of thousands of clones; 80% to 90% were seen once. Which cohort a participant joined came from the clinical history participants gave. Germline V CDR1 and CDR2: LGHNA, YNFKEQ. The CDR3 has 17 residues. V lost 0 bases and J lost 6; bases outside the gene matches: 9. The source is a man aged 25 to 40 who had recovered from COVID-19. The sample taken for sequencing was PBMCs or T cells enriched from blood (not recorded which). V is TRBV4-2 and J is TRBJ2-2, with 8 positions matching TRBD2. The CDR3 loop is CASSQDHFGGAAGELFF. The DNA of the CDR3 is TGTGCCAGCAGCCAAGATCATTTCGGGGGGGCCGCCGGGGAGCTGTTTTTT.